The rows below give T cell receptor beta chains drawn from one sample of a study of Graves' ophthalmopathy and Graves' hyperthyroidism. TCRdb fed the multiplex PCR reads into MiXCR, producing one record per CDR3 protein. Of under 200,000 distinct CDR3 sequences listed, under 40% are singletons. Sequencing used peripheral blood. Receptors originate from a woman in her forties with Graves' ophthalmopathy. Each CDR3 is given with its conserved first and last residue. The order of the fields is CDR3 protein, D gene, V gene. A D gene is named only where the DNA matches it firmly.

CATMAQGFNGYTF NA TRBV19
CASSLGTGRSKVGELFF TRBD1 TRBV27
CASSLVGGVDYGYTF NA TRBV7-2
CASILTGWETQYF TRBD1 TRBV6-5
CATQGAGTGELFF TRBD1 TRBV12-3/TRBV12-4
CSAREQTEAFF NA TRBV20-1
CASSPRDRASYEQYF TRBD1 TRBV6-2/TRBV6-3
CASSSRTSGREKTQYF TRBD2 TRBV6-5
CASSLFWSEETQHF NA TRBV12-3/TRBV12-4
CSAPPPLAGGPLHEQYF TRBD2 TRBV20-1
CASSPREMGNQPQHF NA TRBV27
CASRGLELTYEQYF TRBD2 TRBV6-2/TRBV6-3
CASRGRSGDTYEQYF NA TRBV7-2
CAAGQGRSQPQHF TRBD1 TRBV15
CASSLGTGGLYEQYF TRBD1 TRBV5-1
CASSEASGIETQYF TRBD2 TRBV2
CASRLTGTGNSPLHF TRBD1 TRBV12-3/TRBV12-4
CASSYVSGRDIQYF NA TRBV6-5
CASSGAGGGYEQYF TRBD1 TRBV2
CASSSRRVGSNYGYTF NA TRBV27
CASTPDRVRYGYTF TRBD1 TRBV28
CASSCPDRAFF NA TRBV6-5
CASSNLGNSGNTIYF NA TRBV6-5
CASSLVLGQGEWVQYF TRBD1 TRBV11-2
CATSRVARANTEAFF NA TRBV15
CASRVEGRFYEQYF NA TRBV2
CASGPGELFF NA TRBV6-1
CASSEGAISNQPQHF NA TRBV6-1
CSARDRFSNQPQHF TRBD1 TRBV20-1
CAWSVGLAGLETQYF TRBD2 TRBV30
CASSKENDWTFPYGYTF NA TRBV27
CASSRPDGSNQPQHF NA TRBV6-2/TRBV6-3
CASSLDLVRKTEAFF NA TRBV11-3
CAWGAGQGLDEQYF NA TRBV30
CASSPGFPYEQYF NA TRBV12-3/TRBV12-4
CASSLDRRPFNSPLHF NA TRBV12-3/TRBV12-4
CSVPPGDRGYGYTF TRBD1 TRBV29-1
CASRKSYNEQFF NA TRBV6-5
CASGPRHPSGNTIYF NA TRBV6-1
CASSLGTSLETQYF TRBD2 TRBV7-8
CASSPNTRQGGQPQHF TRBD1 TRBV19
CASSDLTGLNTEAFF NA TRBV6-4
CASRSRDRAMNTEAFF TRBD1 TRBV19
CATSLAVGYEQYF TRBD2 TRBV5-8
CASSPRTGLSQPQHF TRBD1 TRBV12-3/TRBV12-4
CASSRRDEPQETQYF NA TRBV7-2
CASRGQSYGYTF NA TRBV19
CASSFSSGSHEQYF TRBD2 TRBV6-2/TRBV6-3
CASRPTGFGNQPQHF NA TRBV28